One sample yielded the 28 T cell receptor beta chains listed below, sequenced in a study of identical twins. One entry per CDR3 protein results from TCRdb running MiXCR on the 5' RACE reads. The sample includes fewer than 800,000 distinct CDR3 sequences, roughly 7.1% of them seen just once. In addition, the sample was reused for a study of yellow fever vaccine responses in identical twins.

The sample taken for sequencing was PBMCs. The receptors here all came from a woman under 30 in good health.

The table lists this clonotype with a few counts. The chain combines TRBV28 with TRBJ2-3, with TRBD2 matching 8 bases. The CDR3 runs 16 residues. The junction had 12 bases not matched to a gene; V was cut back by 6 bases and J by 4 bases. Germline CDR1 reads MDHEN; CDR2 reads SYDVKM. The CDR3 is CASSRPIGAGADTQYF. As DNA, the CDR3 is TGTGCCAGCAGCCGCCCGATTGGAGCGGGGGCAGATACGCAGTATTTT.

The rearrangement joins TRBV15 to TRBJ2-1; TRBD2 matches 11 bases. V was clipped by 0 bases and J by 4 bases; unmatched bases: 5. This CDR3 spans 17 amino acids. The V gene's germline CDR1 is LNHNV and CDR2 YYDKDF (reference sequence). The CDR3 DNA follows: TGTGCCACCAGCAGAGATTGGACTAGCGGGCGGTACAATGAGCAGTTCTTC. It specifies CATSRDWTSGRYNEQFF.

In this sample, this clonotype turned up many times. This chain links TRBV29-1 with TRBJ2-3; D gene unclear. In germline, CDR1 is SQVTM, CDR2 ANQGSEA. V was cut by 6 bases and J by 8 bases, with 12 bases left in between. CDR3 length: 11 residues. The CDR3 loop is CSVVDLGTQYF. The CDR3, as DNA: TGCAGCGTGGTTGACCTGGGTACGCAGTATTTT.

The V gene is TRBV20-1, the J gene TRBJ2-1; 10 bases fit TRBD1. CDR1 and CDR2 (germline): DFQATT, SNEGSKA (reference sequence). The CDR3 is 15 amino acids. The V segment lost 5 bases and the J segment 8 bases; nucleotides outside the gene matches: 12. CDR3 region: CSADGTGALGDEQFF. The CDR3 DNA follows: TGCAGTGCTGACGGGACAGGGGCGCTCGGGGATGAGCAGTTCTTC.

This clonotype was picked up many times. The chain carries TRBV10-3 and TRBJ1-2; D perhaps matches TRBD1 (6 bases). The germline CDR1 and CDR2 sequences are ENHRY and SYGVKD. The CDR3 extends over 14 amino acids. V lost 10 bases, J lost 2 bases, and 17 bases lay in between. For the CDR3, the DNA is TGTGCCACCCAGAAGGACAGTCAAAACTATGGCTACACCTTC. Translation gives CATQKDSQNYGYTF.

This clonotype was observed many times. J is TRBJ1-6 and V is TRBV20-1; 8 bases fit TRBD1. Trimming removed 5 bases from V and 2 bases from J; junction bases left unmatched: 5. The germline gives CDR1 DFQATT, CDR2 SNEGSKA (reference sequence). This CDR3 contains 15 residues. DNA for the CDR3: TGCAGTGCTCGACAGGGGCCAGCCTATAATTCACCCCTCCACTTT. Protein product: CSARQGPAYNSPLHF.

The CDR3 region is CSASGRSSYEQYV. The CDR3 DNA sequence: TGCAGTGCTAGCGGACGGAGCTCCTACGAGCAGTACGTC. The rearrangement joins TRBV20-1 to TRBJ2-7; D gene uncertain. The CDR3 has 13 residues. Per germline, CDR1 DFQATT and CDR2 SNEGSKA (reference sequence). Trimming left V 3 bases short and J 0 bases short, with 9 bases between.

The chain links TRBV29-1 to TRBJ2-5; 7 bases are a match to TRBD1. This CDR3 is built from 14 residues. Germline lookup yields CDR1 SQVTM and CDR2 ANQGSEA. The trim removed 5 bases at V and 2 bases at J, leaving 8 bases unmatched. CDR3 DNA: TGCAGCGTTCTCCAGACAGGGATACAAGAGACCCAGTACTTC. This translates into CSVLQTGIQETQYF.

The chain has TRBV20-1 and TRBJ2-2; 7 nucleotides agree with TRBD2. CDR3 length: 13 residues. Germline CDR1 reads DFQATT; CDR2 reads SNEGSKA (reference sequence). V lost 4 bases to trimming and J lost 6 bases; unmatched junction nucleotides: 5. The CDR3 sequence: CSATKAGPGELFF. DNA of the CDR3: TGCAGTGCTACTAAAGCGGGGCCCGGGGAGCTGTTTTTT.

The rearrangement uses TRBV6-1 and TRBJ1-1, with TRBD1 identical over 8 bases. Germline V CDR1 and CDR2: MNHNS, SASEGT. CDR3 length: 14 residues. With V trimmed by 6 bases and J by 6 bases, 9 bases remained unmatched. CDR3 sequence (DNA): TGTGCCAGCAGGGCCCGGGACAGGTTTTCTGAAGCTTTCTTT. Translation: CASRARDRFSEAFF.

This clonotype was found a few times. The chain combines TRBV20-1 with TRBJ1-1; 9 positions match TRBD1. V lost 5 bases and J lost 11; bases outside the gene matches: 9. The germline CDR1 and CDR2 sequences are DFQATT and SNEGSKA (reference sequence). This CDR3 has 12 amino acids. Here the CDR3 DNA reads TGCAGTGCTCCAACCGCGGGACAGGGCGCTTTCTTT. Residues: CSAPTAGQGAFF.

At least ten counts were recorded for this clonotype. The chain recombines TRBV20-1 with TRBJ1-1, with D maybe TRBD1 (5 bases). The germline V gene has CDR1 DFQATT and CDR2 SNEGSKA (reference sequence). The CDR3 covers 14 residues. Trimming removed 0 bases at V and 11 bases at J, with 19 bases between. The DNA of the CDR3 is TGCAGTGCTAGAGATCGTTGGGGCCCCTCTCAGGCTTTCTTT. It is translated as CSARDRWGPSQAFF.

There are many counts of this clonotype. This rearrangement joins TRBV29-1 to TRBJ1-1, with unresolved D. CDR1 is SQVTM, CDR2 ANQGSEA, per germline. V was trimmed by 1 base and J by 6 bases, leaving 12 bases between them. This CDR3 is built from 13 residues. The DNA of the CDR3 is TGCAGCGTTGAAGTTTCGGGGAGATCTGAAGCTTTCTTT. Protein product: CSVEVSGRSEAFF.

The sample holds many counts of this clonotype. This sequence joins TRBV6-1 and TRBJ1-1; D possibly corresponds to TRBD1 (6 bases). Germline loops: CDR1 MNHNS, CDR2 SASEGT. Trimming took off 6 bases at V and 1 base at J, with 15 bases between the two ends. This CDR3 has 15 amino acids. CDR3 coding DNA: TGTGCCAGCAGAGCTCCGGGACACCCGAACACTGAAGCTTTCTTT. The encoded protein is CASRAPGHPNTEAFF.

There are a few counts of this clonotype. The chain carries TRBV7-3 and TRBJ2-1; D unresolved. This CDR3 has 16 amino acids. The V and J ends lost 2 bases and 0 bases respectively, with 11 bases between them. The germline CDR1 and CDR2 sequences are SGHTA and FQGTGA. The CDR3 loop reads CASSLRGHSSYNEQFF. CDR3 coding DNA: TGTGCCAGCAGCTTACGTGGCCATTCCTCCTACAATGAGCAGTTCTTC.

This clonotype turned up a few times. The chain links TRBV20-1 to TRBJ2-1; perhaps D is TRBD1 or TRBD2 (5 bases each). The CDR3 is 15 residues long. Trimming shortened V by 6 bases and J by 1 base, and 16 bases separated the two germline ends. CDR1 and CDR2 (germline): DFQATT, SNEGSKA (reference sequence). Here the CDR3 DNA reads TGCAGTGCCCCGGGGCAGGATTTTTCCTACAATGAGCAGTTCTTC. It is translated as CSAPGQDFSYNEQFF.

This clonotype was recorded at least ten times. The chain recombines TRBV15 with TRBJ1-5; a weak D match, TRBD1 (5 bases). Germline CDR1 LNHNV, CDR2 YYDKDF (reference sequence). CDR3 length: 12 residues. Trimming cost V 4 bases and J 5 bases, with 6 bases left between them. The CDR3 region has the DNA TGTGCCACCAGCAAGGGGTATCAGCCCCAGCATTTT. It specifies CATSKGYQPQHF. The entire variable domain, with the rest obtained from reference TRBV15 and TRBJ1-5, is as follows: DAMVIQNPRYQVTQFGKPVTLSCSQTLNHNVMYWYQQKSSQAPKLLFHYYDKDFNNEADTPDNFQSRRPNTSFCFLDIRSPGLGDTAMYLCATSKGYQPQHFGDGTRLSIL.

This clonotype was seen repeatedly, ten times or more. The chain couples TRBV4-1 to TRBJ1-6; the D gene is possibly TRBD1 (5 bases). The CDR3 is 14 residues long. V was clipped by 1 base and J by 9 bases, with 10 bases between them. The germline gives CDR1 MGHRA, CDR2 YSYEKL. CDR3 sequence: CASSQGQFPSPLHF. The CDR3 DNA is TGCGCCAGCAGCCAAGGACAGTTTCCTTCACCCCTCCACTTT.

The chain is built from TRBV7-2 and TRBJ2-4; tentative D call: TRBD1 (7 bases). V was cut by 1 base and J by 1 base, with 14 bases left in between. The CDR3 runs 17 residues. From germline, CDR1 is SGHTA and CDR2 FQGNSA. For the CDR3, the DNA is TGTGCCAGCAGCTTAGTTGGCCAGGGGGGTGCCAAAAACATTCAGTACTTC. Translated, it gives CASSLVGQGGAKNIQYF.

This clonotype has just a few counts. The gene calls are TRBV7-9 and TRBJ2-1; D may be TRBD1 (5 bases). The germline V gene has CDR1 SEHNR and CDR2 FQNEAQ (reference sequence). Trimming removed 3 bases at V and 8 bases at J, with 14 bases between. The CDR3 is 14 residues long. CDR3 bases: TGTGCCAGCAGCTTCTTCCAGGGTTGGTATGAGCAGTTCTTC. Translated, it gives CASSFFQGWYEQFF.

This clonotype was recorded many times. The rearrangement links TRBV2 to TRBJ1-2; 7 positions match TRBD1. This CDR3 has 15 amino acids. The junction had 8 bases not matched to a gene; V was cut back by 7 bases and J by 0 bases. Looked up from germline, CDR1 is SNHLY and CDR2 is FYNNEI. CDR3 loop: CASKLQGLPNYGYTF. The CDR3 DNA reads TGTGCCAGCAAGCTACAGGGGCTACCTAACTATGGCTACACCTTC.

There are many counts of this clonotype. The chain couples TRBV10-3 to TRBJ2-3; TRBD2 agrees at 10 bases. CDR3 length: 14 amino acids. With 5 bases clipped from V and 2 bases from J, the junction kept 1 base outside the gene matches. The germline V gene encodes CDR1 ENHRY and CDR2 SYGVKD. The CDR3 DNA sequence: TGTGCCATCAGTAGCGGGGGGGCCACAGATACGCAGTATTTT. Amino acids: CAISSGGATDTQYF.

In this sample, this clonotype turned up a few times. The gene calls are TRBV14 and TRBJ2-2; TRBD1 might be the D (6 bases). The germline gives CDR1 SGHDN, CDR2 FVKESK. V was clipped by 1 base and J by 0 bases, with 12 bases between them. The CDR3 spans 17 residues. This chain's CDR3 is CASSQGGGNTNTGELFF. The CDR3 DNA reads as TGTGCCAGCAGCCAAGGTGGGGGCAACACGAACACCGGGGAGCTGTTTTTT.

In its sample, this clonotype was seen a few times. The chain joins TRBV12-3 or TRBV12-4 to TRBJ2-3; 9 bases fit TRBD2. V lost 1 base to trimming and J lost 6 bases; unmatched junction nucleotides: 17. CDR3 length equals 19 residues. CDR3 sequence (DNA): TGTGCCAGCAGTTTAGAAGGAGGGCTAGCGGGGCTCTCCTGGGATACGCAGTATTTT. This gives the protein CASSLEGGLAGLSWDTQYF.

CDR3 bases: TGTGCTAGTGGCCCGCCTGAGGCTAGCTTATCAGGGGAGGAGACCCAGTACTTC. This codes for CASGPPEASLSGEETQYF. The chain has TRBV12-5 and TRBJ2-5; a possible D gene is TRBD1 (6 bases). The V gene's germline CDR1 is LGHNT and CDR2 FRNRAP. The ends were cut back, 6 bases at V and 5 bases at J, with 28 bases in the middle. This CDR3 has 18 residues.

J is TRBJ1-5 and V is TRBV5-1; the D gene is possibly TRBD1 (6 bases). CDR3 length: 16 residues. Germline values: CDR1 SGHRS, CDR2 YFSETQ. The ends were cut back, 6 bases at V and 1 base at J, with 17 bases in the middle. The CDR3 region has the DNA TGCGCCAGCACGTACACACAGGGTGAGAGCAATCAGCCCCAGCATTTT. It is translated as CASTYTQGESNQPQHF.

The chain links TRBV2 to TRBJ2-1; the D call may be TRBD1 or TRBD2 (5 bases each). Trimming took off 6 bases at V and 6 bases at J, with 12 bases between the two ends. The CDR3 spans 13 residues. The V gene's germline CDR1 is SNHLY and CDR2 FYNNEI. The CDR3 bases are TGTGCCAGCAGGGGGGAAAGCGGCAATGAGCAGTTCTTC. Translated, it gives CASRGESGNEQFF. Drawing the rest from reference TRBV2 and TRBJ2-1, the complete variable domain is EPEVTQTPSHQVTQMGQEVILRCVPISNHLYFYWYRQILGQKVEFLVSFYNNEISEKSEIFDDQFSVERPDGSNFTLKIRSTKLEDSAMYFCASRGESGNEQFFGPGTRLTVL.

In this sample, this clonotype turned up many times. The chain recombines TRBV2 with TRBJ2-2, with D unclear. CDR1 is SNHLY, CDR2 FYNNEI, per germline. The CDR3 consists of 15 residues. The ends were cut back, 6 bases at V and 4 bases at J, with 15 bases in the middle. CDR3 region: CASRDDAGGTGELFF. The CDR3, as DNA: TGTGCCAGCAGAGACGATGCTGGCGGCACCGGGGAGCTGTTTTTT.